This T cell receptor beta chain came from a study of cytomegalovirus exposure and HLA in healthy donors. Findings and limits, study-wide: Many donors shared some public TCRs, even though most TCR sequences were rare. Reports described diagnosis of cytomegalovirus status by the classifier as highly specific and sensitive.

Note on this clone: Its antigen is still unknown.

Losses at the gene ends were 5 bases for V and 1 base for J; bases not matched to a gene: 6. The CDR3 is 14 amino acids. Germline V CDR1 and CDR2: SQVTM, ANQGSEA. Assay: immunoSEQ multiplex PCR; the TCRdb copy retains only in-frame clones and omits some. The profile shows over 150,000 clones, around 83% of them singletons. The clonotype originates from a woman between 25 and 40 years old in good health and CMV-seropositive. The chain combines TRBV29-1 with TRBJ2-3; 7 bases align to TRBD2. The sequencing sample was made of PBMCs. The CDR3 DNA follows: TGCAGCGTTCGGGGGGAGGCGGGCACAGATACGCAGTATTTT. Its translation: CSVRGEAGTDTQYF.